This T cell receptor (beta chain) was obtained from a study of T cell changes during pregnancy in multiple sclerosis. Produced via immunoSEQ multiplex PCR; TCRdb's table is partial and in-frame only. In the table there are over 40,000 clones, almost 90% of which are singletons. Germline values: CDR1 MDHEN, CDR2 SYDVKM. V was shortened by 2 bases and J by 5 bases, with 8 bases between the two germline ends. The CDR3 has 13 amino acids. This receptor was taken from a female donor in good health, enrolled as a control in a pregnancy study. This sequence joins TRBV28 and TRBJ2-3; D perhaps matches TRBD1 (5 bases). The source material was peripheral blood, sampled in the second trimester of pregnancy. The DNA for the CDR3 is TGTGCCAGCAGTTTAACAGGAAAAGATACGCAGTATTTT. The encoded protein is CASSLTGKDTQYF.